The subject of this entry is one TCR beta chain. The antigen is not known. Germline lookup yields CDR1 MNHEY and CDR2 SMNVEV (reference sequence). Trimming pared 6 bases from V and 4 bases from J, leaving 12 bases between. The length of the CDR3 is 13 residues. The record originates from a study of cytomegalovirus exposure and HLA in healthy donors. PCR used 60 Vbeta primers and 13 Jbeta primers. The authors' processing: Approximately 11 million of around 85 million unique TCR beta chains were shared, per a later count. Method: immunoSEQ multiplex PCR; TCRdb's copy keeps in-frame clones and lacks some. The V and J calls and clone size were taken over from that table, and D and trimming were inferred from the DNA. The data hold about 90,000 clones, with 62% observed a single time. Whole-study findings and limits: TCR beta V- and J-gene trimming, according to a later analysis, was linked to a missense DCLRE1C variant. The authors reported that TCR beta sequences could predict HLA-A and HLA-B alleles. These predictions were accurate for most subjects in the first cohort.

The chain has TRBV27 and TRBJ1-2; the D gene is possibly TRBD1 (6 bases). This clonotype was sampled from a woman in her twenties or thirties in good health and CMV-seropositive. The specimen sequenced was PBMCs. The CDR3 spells CASRLRGTYGYTF. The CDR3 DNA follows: TGTGCCAGCAGGTTAAGGGGGACCTATGGCTACACCTTC.